Presented here are 25 T cell receptor beta chains from one specimen sequenced in a study of cytomegalovirus exposure and HLA in healthy donors. Only in-frame clones appear in the TCRdb table, and some are missing; sequencing was by immunoSEQ multiplex PCR. The sample carries some 350,000 clones, roughly 90% recorded once. Input material: PBMCs. All receptors derive from a woman aged 30 to 39 in good health and CMV-seropositive.

The table lists this clone with a count of one. The sample contains more than one DNA sequence encoding this CDR3. This chain connects TRBV18 to TRBJ2-5, with 9 bases aligning to TRBD1. After removal of 3 bases from V and 5 bases from J, the junction contained 4 bases not matched to a gene. Germline V gene lookup returns CDR1 KGHSH and CDR2 LQKENI. This CDR3 region has 14 residues. The CDR3 DNA follows: TGTGCCAGCTCACCCACAGGGGGCAGGGAGACCCAGTACTTC. It encodes CASSPTGGRETQYF.

The chain has TRBV9 and TRBJ2-3, with D possibly TRBD2 on 5 matching bases. Between the trimmed V and J ends, which lost 3 bases and 2 bases, there was a span of 16 bases. Germline V gene lookup returns CDR1 SGDLS and CDR2 YYNGEE. CDR3 size: 16 residues. CDR3 in DNA: TGTGCCAGCAGCGCCAGGACTGGGCTTCTCACAGATACGCAGTATTTT. As protein: CASSARTGLLTDTQYF.

The chain recombines TRBV5-1 with TRBJ1-5; tentatively, D is TRBD1 (5 bases). V gave up 0 bases and J gave up 3 bases, with 13 bases separating them. In germline, CDR1 is SGHRS, CDR2 YFSETQ. The CDR3 consists of 16 residues. The CDR3: CASSLGVVGDNQPQHF. The CDR3 nucleotides are TGCGCCAGCAGCTTGGGGGTGGTAGGGGACAATCAGCCCCAGCATTTT.

This chain joins TRBV2 and TRBJ2-3; TRBD2 might be the D (5 bases). V was trimmed by 6 bases and J by 0 bases, leaving 13 bases between them. This CDR3 region has 15 residues. Per the germline V gene, CDR1 is SNHLY and CDR2 is FYNNEI. The CDR3 loop is CASRSGSLSTDTQYF. The DNA of the CDR3 is TGTGCCAGCAGATCGGGATCTTTAAGCACAGATACGCAGTATTTT.

The rearrangement links TRBV5-1 to TRBJ2-1; TRBD1 matches at 10 bases. Germline loops: CDR1 SGHRS, CDR2 YFSETQ. The CDR3 sequence is 15 residues long. Unmatched junction bases numbered 3, after V lost 3 bases and J lost 3 bases. DNA of the CDR3: TGCGCCAGCAGCTCGACAGGGGGCGGCTACAATGAGCAGTTCTTC. This sequence encodes CASSSTGGGYNEQFF.

Points on this clone: A read error may account for a junction end that differs from germline. V gene TRBV4-1 combines with J gene TRBJ2-3; TRBD1 or TRBD2 may be the D gene (5 bases each). The CDR3 is 17 amino acids. From germline, CDR1 is MGHRA and CDR2 YSYEKL. CDR3 sequence (DNA): TGCGCCAGCAGCCAACCCGGGACGCACAGCATCACAGATACGCGGTATTTT. This encodes CASSQPGTHSITDTRYF.

This clone was recorded a few times. V is TRBV18 and J is TRBJ1-5; 9 bases agree with TRBD1. Germline CDR1 is KGHSH and CDR2 is LQKENI. The CDR3 runs to 15 residues. V lost 2 bases to trimming and J lost 6 bases; unmatched junction nucleotides: 5. CDR3 sequence (DNA): TGTGCCAGCTCACCATCTGGACAGGGGATTCAGCCCCAGCATTTT. As protein: CASSPSGQGIQPQHF.

The chain couples TRBV19 to TRBJ2-4; the match to TRBD2 covers 11 bases. In germline, CDR1 is LNHDA, CDR2 SQIVND (reference sequence). V trimming: 5 bases; J trimming: 0 bases; junction bases outside the gene matches: 12. This CDR3 is built from 19 residues. CDR3 sequence (DNA): TGTGCCAGTAGTTCTTCTAGCGGGGGGTCCGATCTAGCCAAAAACATTCAGTACTTC. Encoded protein: CASSSSSGGSDLAKNIQYF.

The chain joins TRBV14 to TRBJ2-7; the D is unclear. The CDR3 is 12 residues long. Trimming stripped 5 bases from V and 4 bases from J, with 9 bases between. Germline CDR1 is SGHDN and CDR2 is FVKESK. The CDR3 DNA sequence: TGTGCCAGCAGCTCCTCCGGGTACGAGCAGTACTTC. It translates to CASSSSGYEQYF.

The chain links TRBV28 to TRBJ2-3; 8 bases are shared with TRBD1. The CDR3 sequence is 14 residues long. In germline, CDR1 is MDHEN, CDR2 SYDVKM. Losses at the gene ends were 6 bases for V and 5 bases for J; bases not matched to a gene: 7. The CDR3 DNA is TGTGCCAGCAGCCGTAGGACAGGGAAAGATACGCAGTATTTT. Protein product: CASSRRTGKDTQYF.

The chain is built from TRBV1 and TRBJ1-6. TRBV1 is given as a pseudogene. There are 14 residues in the CDR3. CDR3 in DNA: TGCACCAGCAGCCTTTCCATACCAAATTCACCCCTCCACTTT. It encodes CTSSLSIPNSPLHF.

The chain employs TRBV6-5 and TRBJ1-1; D is ambiguous. Trimming left V 2 bases short and J 5 bases short, with 12 bases between. Germline CDR1 reads MNHEY; CDR2 reads SVGAGI. The CDR3 runs 14 residues. CDR3 sequence: CASSYKTSGTEAFF. The CDR3, as DNA: TGTGCCAGCAGTTACAAGACATCGGGGACTGAAGCTTTCTTT.

The chain carries TRBV28 and TRBJ1-5; TRBD1 aligns across 10 bases. The CDR3 length is 16 residues. CDR1 and CDR2 (germline): MDHEN, SYDVKM. Trimming at V came to 5 bases and at J to 11 bases, leaving 15 bases not matched to a gene. The CDR3 loop is CASSTRQGATLQAQHF. For the CDR3, the DNA is TGTGCCAGCAGTACTCGACAGGGGGCCACGTTGCAGGCCCAGCATTTT.

J is TRBJ2-7 and V is TRBV27; no definite D call. There are 14 residues in the CDR3. Trimming left V 4 bases short and J 7 bases short, with 17 bases between. Germline V lookup: CDR1 MNHEY, CDR2 SMNVEV (reference sequence). For the CDR3, the DNA is TGTGCCAGCAGTTCTCAAACCCCTATTCATGAGCAGTACTTC. Translation gives CASSSQTPIHEQYF.

V usage is TRBV27 and J usage is TRBJ1-5, with D unresolved. V dropped 6 bases and J dropped 4 bases, with 13 bases sitting between them. The germline V gene has CDR1 MNHEY and CDR2 SMNVEV (reference sequence). The length of the CDR3 is 14 residues. CDR3 nucleotides: TGTGCCAGCAGACAGAACCCTTTAAATCAGCCCCAGCATTTT. This encodes CASRQNPLNQPQHF.

The genes are TRBV5-4 and TRBJ2-5; D is tentatively TRBD1 or TRBD2 (5 bases each). V was shortened by 7 bases and J by 2 bases, with 12 bases between the two germline ends. Per germline, CDR1 SGHNT and CDR2 YYREEE (reference sequence). The CDR3 length is 13 residues. The CDR3 nucleotides read TGTGCCAGCGGGGGAAACCTTCAAGAGACCCAGTACTTC. Its translation is CASGGNLQETQYF. The full variable domain, in which reference TRBV5-4 and TRBJ2-5 provide the parts outside the CDR3, is ETGVTQSPTHLIKTRGQQVTLRCSSQSGHNTVSWYQQALGQGPQFIFQYYREEENGRGNFPPRFSGLQFPNYSSELNVNALELDDSALYLCASGGNLQETQYFGPGTRLLVL.

This clone was counted a single time. This sequence joins TRBV5-7 and TRBJ2-7; TRBD1 matches at 9 bases. TRBV5-7 is recorded as an ORF, its role being uncertain. V lost 3 bases, J lost 7 bases, and 5 bases stayed unmatched. This CDR3 contains 13 residues. The CDR3 nucleotides are TGTGCCAGCAGCTCCGGGACAGGGAGTGAGCAGTACTTC. It specifies CASSSGTGSEQYF.

The chain employs TRBV7-7 and TRBJ2-1; D perhaps matches TRBD1 (5 bases). The CDR3 consists of 15 residues. With 3 bases removed from V and 5 bases from J, the gap between germline ends came to 14 bases. Germline CDR1 is SSHAT and CDR2 is FNYEAQ (reference sequence). The CDR3 DNA reads as TGTGCCAGCAGCTTTTCCCCAGGGCGCGACAATGAGCAGTTCTTC. Protein sequence: CASSFSPGRDNEQFF.

The chain links TRBV18 to TRBJ2-1, with D uncertain. Trimming took 2 bases from V and 6 from J, leaving 11 bases between them. From germline, CDR1 is KGHSH and CDR2 LQKENI. The CDR3 runs 14 residues. CDR3 protein: CASSPVGPPNEQFF. CDR3 sequence (DNA): TGTGCCAGCTCACCAGTGGGTCCGCCCAATGAGCAGTTCTTC.

The DNA of the CDR3 is TGCGCCAGCAGGCCTCCTGGACAGGGGATTGAGACCCAGTACTTC. Translation: CASRPPGQGIETQYF. The V and J genes are TRBV5-1 and TRBJ2-5, with 9 bases lining up with TRBD1. The germline gives CDR1 SGHRS, CDR2 YFSETQ. The ends lost 5 bases at V and 5 bases at J; junction bases unmatched: 10. This CDR3 has 15 residues. The full variable domain, in which reference TRBV5-1 and TRBJ2-5 provide the parts outside the CDR3, is KAGVTQTPRYLIKTRGQQVTLSCSPISGHRSVSWYQQTPGQGLQFLFEYFSETQRNKGNFPGRFSGRQFSNSRSEMNVSTLELGDSALYLCASRPPGQGIETQYFGPGTRLLVL.

The chain has TRBV5-1 and TRBJ2-1; 7 bases agree with TRBD1. The CDR3 contains 16 residues. V shed 1 base, J shed 7 bases, and the junction held 11 bases outside the gene matches. The germline gives CDR1 SGHRS, CDR2 YFSETQ. CDR3 sequence reads: CASSLIHTGVVNEQFF. CDR3 nucleotide sequence: TGCGCCAGCAGCTTGATCCACACAGGGGTGGTAAATGAGCAGTTCTTC.

This chain uses TRBV4-2 with TRBJ2-7, with D uncertain. CDR3 length equals 15 residues. CDR1 and CDR2 (germline): LGHNA, YNFKEQ. Trimming shortened V by 1 base and J by 3 bases, and 13 bases separated the two germline ends. CDR3 DNA: TGTGCCAGCAGCCAAGCGCTCCAGGATAGCTACGAGCAGTACTTC. Its protein product is CASSQALQDSYEQYF.

The J gene is TRBJ1-2, the V gene TRBV7-8, with D uncertain. The CDR3 sequence is 14 residues long. Germline loops: CDR1 SGHVS, CDR2 FQNEAQ. The V gene lost 3 bases and the J gene lost 0 bases, with 8 bases spanning the gap. CDR3 in amino acids: CASSFQTANYGYTF. CDR3 DNA sequence: TGTGCCAGCAGCTTTCAGACGGCTAACTATGGCTACACCTTC. Supplemented by reference TRBV7-8 and TRBJ1-2, the full variable domain reads GAGVSQSPRYKVAKRGQDVALRCDPISGHVSLFWYQQALGQGPEFLTYFQNEAQLDKSGLPSDRFFAERPEGSVSTLKIQRTQQEDSAVYLCASSFQTANYGYTFGSGTRLTVV.

V is TRBV19 and J is TRBJ1-5, with TRBD1 matching over 8 bases. This CDR3 is 14 amino acids long. J gave up 6 bases and V 7 bases, and 8 bases lay outside the gene matches. CDR1 LNHDA and CDR2 SQIVND come from the germline V gene (reference sequence). CDR3 in DNA: TGTGCCAGTATCCGACAGGGGTGGGGTCAGCCCCAGCATTTT. Amino acid sequence: CASIRQGWGQPQHF.

The gene calls are TRBV7-9 and TRBJ2-1; a weak D match, TRBD2 (5 bases). The V gene's germline CDR1 is SEHNR and CDR2 FQNEAQ (reference sequence). The CDR3 has 13 residues. V lost 2 bases to trimming and J lost 8 bases, with 10 bases between them. The CDR3 loop reads CASSLRGIDEQFF. The CDR3 DNA reads TGTGCCAGCAGCTTACGAGGGATCGATGAGCAGTTCTTC.